This TCR beta chain came from a study of PD-1 blockade in classical Hodgkin lymphoma. Background on the study: Nivolumab 3 mg/kg was given intravenously every 2 weeks.

Germline lookup yields CDR1 LNHDA and CDR2 SQIVND (reference sequence). The CDR3 sequence is 13 residues long. Trimming took 7 bases from V and 7 from J; bases not matched to a gene: 7. Method: immunoSEQ multiplex PCR; TCRdb's copy keeps in-frame clones and lacks some. This table holds about 21,000 clones, around 64% found once. The patients all showed relapse after autologous stem cell transplantation, while their brentuximab vedotin exposure varied. The source of this sequence is a human donor with classical Hodgkin lymphoma. This sequence joins TRBV19 and TRBJ1-2; TRBD1 matches 9 bases. The source was peripheral blood mononuclear cells (PBMCs), collected at baseline. The DNA of the CDR3 is TGTGCCAGTACCGGGGGACAGGGAAGTGGCTACACCTTC. Amino acids: CASTGGQGSGYTF.